What follows are 12 T cell receptor beta chains derived from one specimen sequenced in a study of T cell repertoires in cytomegalovirus infection. TCRdb ran MiXCR on the reads and lists one entry per CDR3 protein. Of 35,000 to 55,000 distinct CDR3 sequences listed, around 21% are singletons. The antigens for these receptors are not known. The source was CD8+ T cells from cultured PBMCs, collected from culture after CMV antigen stimulation. The source of these receptors is a human donor in good health (CMV status not recorded). Some clones in this sample may be carry-over from other donors' samples.

This clonotype was found many times. CDR3 in DNA: TGTGCCAGCAGCTTCTCGGACAGGGTTAACTATGGCTACACCTTC. Translated: CASSFSDRVNYGYTF. The chain uses TRBV11-2 and TRBJ1-2; 8 positions agree with TRBD1. The CDR3 runs 15 residues. Germline V gives CDR1 SGHAT, CDR2 FQNNGV. The V and J ends lost 3 bases and 1 base, in that order; junction bases with no gene match: 4.

This clonotype was counted only a few times. The chain employs TRBV5-4 and TRBJ1-1; unclear D gene. The CDR3 sequence is 13 residues long. V lost 4 bases and J lost 1, with 8 bases in between. CDR1 is SGHNT, CDR2 YYREEE, per germline (reference sequence). In DNA form, the CDR3 reads TGTGCCAGCAGCACAACAAGGAACACTGAAGCTTTCTTT. Its protein is CASSTTRNTEAFF. Supplemented by reference TRBV5-4 and TRBJ1-1, the full variable domain reads ETGVTQSPTHLIKTRGQQVTLRCSSQSGHNTVSWYQQALGQGPQFIFQYYREEENGRGNFPPRFSGLQFPNYSSELNVNALELDDSALYLCASSTTRNTEAFFGQGTRLTVV.

This clonotype was detected ten times or more. The chain uses TRBV20-1 and TRBJ2-1; 7 nucleotides line up with TRBD2. There are 15 residues in the CDR3. Germline V CDR1 and CDR2: DFQATT, SNEGSKA (reference sequence). V lost 7 bases, J lost 0 bases, and 9 bases stayed unmatched. The CDR3 loop reads CSGWSGIGSYNEQFF. In DNA, the CDR3 is TGCAGTGGTTGGAGCGGGATCGGCTCCTACAATGAGCAGTTCTTC.

With regard to this clonotype: This may arise from a read error, as a much more abundant clone is one base away. The rearrangement links TRBV7-2 to TRBJ2-3; the D call may be TRBD1 or TRBD2 (5 bases each). The V end lost 8 bases, the J end lost 2 bases, and 20 bases lay between the germline ends. Germline V lookup: CDR1 SGHTA, CDR2 FQGNSA. The CDR3 is 16 residues long. The CDR3 region has the DNA TGTGCCAGCGGCTCTGAGGGGCCCCCTTACACAGATACGCAGTATTTT. It encodes CASGSEGPPYTDTQYF.

This clonotype has ten or more counts. V usage is TRBV7-2 and J usage is TRBJ1-4; the D gene is possibly TRBD1 (6 bases). Germline values: CDR1 SGHTA, CDR2 FQGNSA. This CDR3 has 16 residues. Trimming left V 4 bases short and J 7 bases short, with 19 bases between. The CDR3 DNA reads as TGTGCCAGCAGCTCATTTCCAGGGGCGATGGTTGAAAAACTGTTTTTT. This gives the protein CASSSFPGAMVEKLFF.

The chain carries TRBV9 and TRBJ1-1, with no clear D. Trimming took 3 bases from V and 5 from J, leaving 17 bases between them. Per the germline V gene, CDR1 is SGDLS and CDR2 is YYNGEE. The CDR3 has 15 amino acids. CDR3 nucleotide sequence: TGTGCCAGCAGCGGACGCGGGAGCAGATGGACTGAAGCTTTCTTT. Amino acids: CASSGRGSRWTEAFF.

Ten or more counts support this clonotype. The rearrangement links TRBV27 to TRBJ2-1; no clear D. The CDR3 runs 13 residues. Trimming removed 5 bases at V and 0 bases at J, with 5 bases between. Germline-derived CDR1 and CDR2 are MNHEY and SMNVEV (reference sequence). The CDR3 nucleotides read TGTGCCAGCAGTGGCGGCTCCTACAATGAGCAGTTCTTC. It specifies CASSGGSYNEQFF.

Concerning this clonotype: A much larger clone lies one base from this, so it may be a read error. The V and J genes are TRBV12-3 or TRBV12-4 and TRBJ2-1; 10 bases agree with TRBD1. There are 15 residues in the CDR3. With V trimmed by 8 bases and J by 7 bases, 11 bases remained unmatched. Written as DNA, the CDR3 is TGTGCCAGCTTCGAGACAGGGGGCGCGTATAATGAGCAGTTCTTC. Translation: CASFETGGAYNEQFF.

This chain uses TRBV11-2 with TRBJ2-3, with D hard to call. This CDR3 has 15 amino acids. Germline V gives CDR1 SGHAT, CDR2 FQNNGV. V was cut by 1 base and J by 6 bases, with 14 bases left in between. The CDR3 coding sequence is TGTGCCAGCAGCTTAGTAGGAGCCGTTTCGGATACGCAGTATTTT. This translates into CASSLVGAVSDTQYF.

This clonotype was detected many times. This chain joins TRBV7-2 and TRBJ1-2; D is ambiguous. The CDR3 is 18 amino acids. The germline V gene has CDR1 SGHTA and CDR2 FQGNSA. V was clipped by 1 base and J by 0 bases, with 18 bases between them. The CDR3 sequence is CASSLVPGSWEANYGYTF. The CDR3 DNA follows: TGTGCCAGCAGCTTAGTTCCGGGATCGTGGGAAGCTAACTATGGCTACACCTTC.

This rearrangement joins TRBV29-1 to TRBJ2-7, with 7 bases fitting TRBD2. The CDR3 length is 12 residues. The germline V gene encodes CDR1 SQVTM and CDR2 ANQGSEA. V shed 4 bases, J shed 5 bases, and the junction held 5 bases outside the gene matches. The CDR3 loop reads CSVAIGGNEQYF. CDR3 in DNA: TGCAGCGTTGCTATCGGGGGGAACGAGCAGTACTTC.

In this sample, this clonotype turned up a few times. The V call is TRBV11-1, the J call TRBJ2-3, with D perhaps matching TRBD1 (6 bases). The germline V gene has CDR1 SGHAT and CDR2 FQDESV (reference sequence). The V and J ends lost 3 bases and 2 bases respectively, with 15 bases between them. CDR3 length equals 16 residues. CDR3 DNA: TGTGCCAGCAGCTTTTTCGGGGACACGACCACAGATACGCAGTATTTT. Translated: CASSFFGDTTTDTQYF.